Below, one T cell receptor (beta chain) is given with its context. What it recognizes is unknown. CDR1 and CDR2 (germline): SGHDT, YYEEEE. The CDR3 has 14 amino acids. The V and J ends lost 0 bases and 1 base respectively, with 4 bases between them. The source of the sample is a study of STAT3 mutations in large granular lymphocyte leukemia. Points from the study as a whole: Every T-cell large granular lymphocyte leukemia patient had at least one immunodominant TCR beta clonotype. Some patients had dominant TCR clones larger than their STAT3 mutant burden.

Some clones are missing from TCRdb's copy, which holds only in-frame ones; the method was immunoSEQ multiplex PCR. The sample contains 30,000 to 45,000 clones, 70% to 90% of which appear only once. Sequencing input: PBMCs. The receptor comes from a human donor with T large granular lymphocyte leukemia. Some clones in this sample may be carry-over from other donors' samples. This sequence joins TRBV5-6 and TRBJ1-4, with D uncertain. CDR3 in DNA: TGTGCCAGCAGCTTGGTTGGAACTAATGAAAAACTGTTTTTT. Protein: CASSLVGTNEKLFF.